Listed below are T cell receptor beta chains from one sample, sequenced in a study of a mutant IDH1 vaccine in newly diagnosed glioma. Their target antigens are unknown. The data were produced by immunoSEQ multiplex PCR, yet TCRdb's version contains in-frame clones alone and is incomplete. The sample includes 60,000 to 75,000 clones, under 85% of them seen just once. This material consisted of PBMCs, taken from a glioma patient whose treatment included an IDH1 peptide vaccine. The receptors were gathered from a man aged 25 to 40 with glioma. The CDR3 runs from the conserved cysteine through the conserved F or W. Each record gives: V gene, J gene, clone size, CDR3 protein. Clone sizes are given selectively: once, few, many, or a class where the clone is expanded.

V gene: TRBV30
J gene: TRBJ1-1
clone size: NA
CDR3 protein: CAWSYPTGGNTEAFF

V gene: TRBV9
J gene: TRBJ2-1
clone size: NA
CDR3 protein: CASSVPAVGNEQFF

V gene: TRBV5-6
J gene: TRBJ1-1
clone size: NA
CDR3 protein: CASRKWDRGYTEAFF

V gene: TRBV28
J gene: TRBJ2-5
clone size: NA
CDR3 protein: CASSSRRWAGWAETQYF

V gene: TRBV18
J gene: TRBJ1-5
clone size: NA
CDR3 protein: CASSPQSFNQPQHF

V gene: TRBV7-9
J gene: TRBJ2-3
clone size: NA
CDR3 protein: CASSPGLAGVGDTQYF

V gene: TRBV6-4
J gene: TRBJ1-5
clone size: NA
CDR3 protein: CASSLDRNQPQHF

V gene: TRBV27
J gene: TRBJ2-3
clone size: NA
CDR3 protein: CASSRTGGYEDTQYF

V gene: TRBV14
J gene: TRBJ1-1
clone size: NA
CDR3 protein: CASSLGRAKAFF

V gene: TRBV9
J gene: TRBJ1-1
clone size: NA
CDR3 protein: CASSDGTGRAFF

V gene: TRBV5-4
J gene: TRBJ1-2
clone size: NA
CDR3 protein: CASSLLGQGGYGYTF

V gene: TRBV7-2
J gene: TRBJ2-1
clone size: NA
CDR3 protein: CASSLRTSGRAIYNEQFF

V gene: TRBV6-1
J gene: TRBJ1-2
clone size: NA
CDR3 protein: CASSEVVGRASNYGYTF

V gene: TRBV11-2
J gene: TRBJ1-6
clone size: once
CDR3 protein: CASSFGPEGSSPLHF

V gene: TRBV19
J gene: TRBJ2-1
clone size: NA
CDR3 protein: CASSRRGGGSSYNEQFF

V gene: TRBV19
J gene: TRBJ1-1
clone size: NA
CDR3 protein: CASASRGARGMNTEAFF

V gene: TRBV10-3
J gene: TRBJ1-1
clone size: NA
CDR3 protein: CATDGQAAF

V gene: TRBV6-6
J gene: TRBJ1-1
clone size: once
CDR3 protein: CASSYRQGTGEAFF

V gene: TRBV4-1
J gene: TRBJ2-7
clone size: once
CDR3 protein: CASSPYIGTSYYEQYF

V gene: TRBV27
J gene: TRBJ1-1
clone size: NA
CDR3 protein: CASSQTGQGYRAFF

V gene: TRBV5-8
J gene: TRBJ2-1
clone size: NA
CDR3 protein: CASSTGQRDHEQFF

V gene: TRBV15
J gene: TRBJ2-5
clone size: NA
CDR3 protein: CATSREGGSSGRARTQYF

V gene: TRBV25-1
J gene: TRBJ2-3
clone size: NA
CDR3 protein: CASSQKDFVSRSTDTQYF

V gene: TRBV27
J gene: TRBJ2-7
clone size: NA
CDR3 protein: CASRSSGYEQYF

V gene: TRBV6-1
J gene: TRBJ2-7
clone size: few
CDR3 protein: CASRDLYEQYF

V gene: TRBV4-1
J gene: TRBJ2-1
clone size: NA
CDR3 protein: CASSHPLKRGHEQFF

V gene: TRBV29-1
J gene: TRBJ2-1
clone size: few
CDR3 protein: CSGSRTGGNEQFF

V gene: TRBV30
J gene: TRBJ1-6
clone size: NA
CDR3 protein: CAWSRFPDSPLHF

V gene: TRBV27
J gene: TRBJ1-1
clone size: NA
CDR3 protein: CASSLSQGGTEAFF

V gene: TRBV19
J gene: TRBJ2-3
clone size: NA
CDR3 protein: CASNSRADTDTQYF

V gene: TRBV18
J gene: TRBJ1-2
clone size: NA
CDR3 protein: CASSQFGAVNYGYTF

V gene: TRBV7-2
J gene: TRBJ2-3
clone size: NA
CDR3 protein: CASSLAAGADTQYF

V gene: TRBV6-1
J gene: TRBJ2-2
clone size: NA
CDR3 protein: CASSDRTGVAGELFF

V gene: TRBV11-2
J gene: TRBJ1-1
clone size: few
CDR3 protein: CASSLERGRPEAFF

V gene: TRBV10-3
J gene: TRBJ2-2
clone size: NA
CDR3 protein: CAISGQGARGTGELFF

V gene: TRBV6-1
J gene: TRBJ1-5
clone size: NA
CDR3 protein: CASSEARGFNQPQHF

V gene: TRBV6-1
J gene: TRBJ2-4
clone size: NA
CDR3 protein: CASSEVVQGRRAKNIQYF

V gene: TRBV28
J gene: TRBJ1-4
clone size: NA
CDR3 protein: CASSLSQGASINEKLFF

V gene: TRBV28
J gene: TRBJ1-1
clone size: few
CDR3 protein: CASTSGQGSTEAFF

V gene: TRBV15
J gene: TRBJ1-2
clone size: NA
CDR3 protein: CATSAYRGRVEGYTF

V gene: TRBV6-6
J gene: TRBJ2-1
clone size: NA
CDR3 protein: CASSPTGDGYNEQFF

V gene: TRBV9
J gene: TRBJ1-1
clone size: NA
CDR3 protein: CASSGTQGTIEAFF

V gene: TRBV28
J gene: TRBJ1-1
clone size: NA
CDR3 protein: CASSPRWRSEAFF

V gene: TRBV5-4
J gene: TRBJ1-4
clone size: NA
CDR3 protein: CASSPYGPRGEKLFF

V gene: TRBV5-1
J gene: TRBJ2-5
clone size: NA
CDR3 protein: CASSLYRSYQETQYF

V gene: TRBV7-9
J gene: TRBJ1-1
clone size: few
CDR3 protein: CASSRIRQSEAFF

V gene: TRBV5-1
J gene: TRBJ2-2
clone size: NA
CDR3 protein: CASSLEAGIGNTGELFF

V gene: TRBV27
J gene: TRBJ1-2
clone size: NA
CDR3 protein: CASSLNSLLGGYTF

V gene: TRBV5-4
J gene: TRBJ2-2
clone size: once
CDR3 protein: CASSLEGPTGELFF

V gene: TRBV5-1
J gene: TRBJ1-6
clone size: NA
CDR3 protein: CASSSDRGQDSPLHF

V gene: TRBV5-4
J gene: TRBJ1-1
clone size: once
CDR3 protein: CASSSGGGDTEAFF

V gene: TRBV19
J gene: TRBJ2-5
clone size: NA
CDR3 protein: CASSIGGVGRETQYF

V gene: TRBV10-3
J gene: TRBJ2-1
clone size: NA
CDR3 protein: CAISVSAGGDNEQFF

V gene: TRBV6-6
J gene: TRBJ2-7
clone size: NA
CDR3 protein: CASSYSSLGSYEQYF

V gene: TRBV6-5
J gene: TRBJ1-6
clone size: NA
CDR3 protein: CASRSGARTLSPLHF

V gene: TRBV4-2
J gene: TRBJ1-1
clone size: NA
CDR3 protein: CASSQVGVDTEAFF